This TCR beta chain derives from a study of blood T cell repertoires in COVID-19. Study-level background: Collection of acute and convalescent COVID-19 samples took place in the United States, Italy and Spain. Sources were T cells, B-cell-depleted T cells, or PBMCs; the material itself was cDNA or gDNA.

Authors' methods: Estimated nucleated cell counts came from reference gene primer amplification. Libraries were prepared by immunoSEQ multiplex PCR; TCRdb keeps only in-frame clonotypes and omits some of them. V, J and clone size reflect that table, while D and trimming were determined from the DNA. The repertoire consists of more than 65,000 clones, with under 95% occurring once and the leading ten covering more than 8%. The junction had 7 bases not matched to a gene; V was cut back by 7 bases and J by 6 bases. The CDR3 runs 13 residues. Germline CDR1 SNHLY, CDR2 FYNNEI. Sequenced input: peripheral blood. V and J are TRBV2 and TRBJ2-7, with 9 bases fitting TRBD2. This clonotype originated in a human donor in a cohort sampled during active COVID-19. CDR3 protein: CASNQGLAGEQYF. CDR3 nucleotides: TGTGCCAGCAACCAGGGACTAGCAGGCGAGCAGTACTTC.